This T cell receptor (beta chain) emerged from a study of PD-1 blockade in classical Hodgkin lymphoma. Sequenced by immunoSEQ multiplex PCR; TCRdb stores in-frame clones only, minus some. The table has about 17,000 clones, just under 80% seen once; the top ten hold 1.5% to 2%. V lost 4 bases to trimming and J lost 3 bases, with 11 bases between them. The CDR3 is 13 amino acids. Germline V lookup: CDR1 SGHRS, CDR2 YFSETQ. Comment on this clone: What it binds is not known.

General observations from the study: Still unresolved is the cause of the repertoire differences, which may be disease activity or prior therapy.

Described time point: cycle 4 day 1 (C4D1), after 5 to 7 weeks of nivolumab. No patient escaped relapse after autologous stem cell transplantation, and brentuximab vedotin exposure varied. Magnetic negative selection was used to purify CD4+ T cells from thawed PBMCs. Sequencing was performed on CD4+ T cells from blood, taken before the fourth cycle of nivolumab. The TCR sequence derives from a human donor with classical Hodgkin lymphoma. The rearrangement links TRBV5-1 to TRBJ2-7; a weak D match, TRBD1 (6 bases). For the CDR3, the DNA is TGCGCCAGCAGCCCGGGGACAATCTACGAGCAGTACTTC. Protein sequence: CASSPGTIYEQYF.